The subject of this entry is one T cell receptor beta chain. The data derive from a study of Tregs in tolerant kidney transplant recipients. The assay was immunoSEQ multiplex PCR, and TCRdb's table has in-frame clones only and misses some. The sample has about 77,000 clones, roughly 98% seen once. Per germline, CDR1 MGHRA and CDR2 YSYEKL. V trimming: 3 bases; J trimming: 4 bases; junction bases outside the gene matches: 6. The CDR3 spans 15 residues. The V gene is TRBV4-1, the J gene TRBJ1-3, with TRBD1 identical over 7 bases. The receptor comes from a human donor who received a combined kidney and bone marrow transplant. Sequenced here: CD4+ T cells from blood, sampled before the transplant. The CDR3 is CASSQLGGPGNTIYF. CDR3 DNA: TGCGCCAGCAGCCAGCTAGGGGGCCCAGGAAACACCATATATTTT.